Sequencing of this T cell receptor (beta chain) was carried out in a study of blood T cells in healthy people across ages. From germline, CDR1 is MRHNA and CDR2 SNTAGT. V shed 2 bases and J shed 8 bases, with 10 bases lying between them. The CDR3 runs 13 residues. The draw of peripheral blood yielded about 10 milliliters from each donor. With a J-beta primer mix and a sample-barcoded 5' primer, a second PCR ran roughly 6 to 11 cycles. Using its own MiXCR run on the 5' RACE reads, TCRdb lists one record per CDR3 protein. The sample lists about 650,000 distinct CDR3 sequences, around 52% seen once, with approximately 13% in the top ten.

The sequenced sample consisted of blood. The sequence came from a woman older than 75 in good health. The chain couples TRBV6-4 to TRBJ2-1; D unresolved. The CDR3 nucleotides are TGTGCCAGCAGTGACGAGTGGCACGATGAGCAGTTCTTC. It is translated as CASSDEWHDEQFF.